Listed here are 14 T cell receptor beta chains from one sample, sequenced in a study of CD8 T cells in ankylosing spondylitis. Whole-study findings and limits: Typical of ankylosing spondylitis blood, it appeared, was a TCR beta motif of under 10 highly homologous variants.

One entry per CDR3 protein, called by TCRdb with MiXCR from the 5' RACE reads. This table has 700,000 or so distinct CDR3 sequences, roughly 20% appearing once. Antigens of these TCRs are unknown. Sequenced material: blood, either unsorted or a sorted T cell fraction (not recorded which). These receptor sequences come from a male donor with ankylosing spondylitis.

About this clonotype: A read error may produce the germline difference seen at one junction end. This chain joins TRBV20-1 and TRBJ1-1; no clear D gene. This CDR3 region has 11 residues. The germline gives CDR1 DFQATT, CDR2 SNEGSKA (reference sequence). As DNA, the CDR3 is TGCAGCGCTACGGTGAACACTGAAGCTTTCTTT. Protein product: CSATVNTEAFF.

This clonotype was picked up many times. CDR3 DNA sequence: TGCAGCGTCGACAGGAACACCGGGGAGCTGTTTTTT. Translated: CSVDRNTGELFF. J is TRBJ2-2 and V is TRBV29-1; D is perhaps TRBD1 (5 bases). V was trimmed by 6 bases and J by 1 base, leaving 6 bases between them. The CDR3 is 12 amino acids. Per germline, CDR1 SQVTM and CDR2 ANQGSEA.

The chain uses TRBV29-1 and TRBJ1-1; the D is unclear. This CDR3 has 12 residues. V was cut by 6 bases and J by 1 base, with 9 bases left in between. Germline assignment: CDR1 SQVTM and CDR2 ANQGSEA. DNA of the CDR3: TGCAGCGTGAGAGACGCGAACACTGAAGCTTTCTTT. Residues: CSVRDANTEAFF. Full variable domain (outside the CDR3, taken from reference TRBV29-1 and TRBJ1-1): SAVISQKPSRDICQRGTSLTIQCQVDSQVTMMFWYRQQPGQSLTLIATANQGSEATYESGFVIDKFPISRPNLTFSTLTVSNMSPEDSSIYLCSVRDANTEAFFGQGTRLTVV.

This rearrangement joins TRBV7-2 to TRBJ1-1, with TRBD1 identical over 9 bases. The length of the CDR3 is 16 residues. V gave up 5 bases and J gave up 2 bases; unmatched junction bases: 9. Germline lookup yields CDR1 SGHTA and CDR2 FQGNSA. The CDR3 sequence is CASSLRMGQGNTEAFF. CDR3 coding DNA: TGTGCCAGCAGCCTTAGGATGGGACAGGGTAACACTGAAGCTTTCTTT.

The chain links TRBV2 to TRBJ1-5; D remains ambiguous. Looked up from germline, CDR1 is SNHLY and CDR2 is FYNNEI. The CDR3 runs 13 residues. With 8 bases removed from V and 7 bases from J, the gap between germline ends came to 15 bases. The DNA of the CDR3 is TGTGCCAGCCACCTAGAACTGGGGCAGCCCCAGCATTTT. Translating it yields CASHLELGQPQHF.

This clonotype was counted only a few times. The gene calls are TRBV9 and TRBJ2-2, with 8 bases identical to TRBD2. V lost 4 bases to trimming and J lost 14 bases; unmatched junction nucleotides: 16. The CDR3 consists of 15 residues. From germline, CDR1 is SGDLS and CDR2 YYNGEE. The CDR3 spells CASSPSTSERSGLFF. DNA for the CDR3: TGTGCCAGCAGCCCCTCGACTAGCGAGAGGTCCGGACTGTTTTTT.

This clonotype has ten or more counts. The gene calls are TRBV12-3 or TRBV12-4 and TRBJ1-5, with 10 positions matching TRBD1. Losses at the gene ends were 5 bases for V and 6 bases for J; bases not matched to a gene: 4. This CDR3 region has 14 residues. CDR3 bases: TGTGCCAGCAGTAGACAGGGGGCGGGTCAGCCCCAGCATTTT. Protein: CASSRQGAGQPQHF.

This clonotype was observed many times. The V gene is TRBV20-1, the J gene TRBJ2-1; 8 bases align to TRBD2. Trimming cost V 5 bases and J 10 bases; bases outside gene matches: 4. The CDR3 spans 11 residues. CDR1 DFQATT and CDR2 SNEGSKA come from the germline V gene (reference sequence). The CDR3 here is CSAPGRVEQFF. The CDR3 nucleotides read TGCAGTGCTCCCGGGAGGGTAGAGCAGTTCTTC.

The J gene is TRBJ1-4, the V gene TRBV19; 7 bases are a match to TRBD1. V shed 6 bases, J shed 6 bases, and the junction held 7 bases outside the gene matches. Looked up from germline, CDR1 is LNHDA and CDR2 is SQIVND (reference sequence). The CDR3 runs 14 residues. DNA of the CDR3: TGTGCCAGTAGGATGACAGGGCTGTATGAAAAACTGTTTTTT. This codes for CASRMTGLYEKLFF.

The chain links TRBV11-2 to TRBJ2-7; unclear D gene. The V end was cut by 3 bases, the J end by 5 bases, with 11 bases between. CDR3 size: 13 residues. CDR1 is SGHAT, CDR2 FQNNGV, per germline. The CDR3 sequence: CASSLSGSNEQYF. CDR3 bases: TGTGCCAGCAGCTTGTCAGGCAGTAACGAGCAGTACTTC.

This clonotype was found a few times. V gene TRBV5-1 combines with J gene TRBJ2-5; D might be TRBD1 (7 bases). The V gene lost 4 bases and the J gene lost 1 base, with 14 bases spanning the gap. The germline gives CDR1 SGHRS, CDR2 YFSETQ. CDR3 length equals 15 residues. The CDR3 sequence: CASSAGQRSQETQYF. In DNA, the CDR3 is TGCGCCAGCAGCGCGGGACAGCGAAGCCAAGAGACCCAGTACTTC.

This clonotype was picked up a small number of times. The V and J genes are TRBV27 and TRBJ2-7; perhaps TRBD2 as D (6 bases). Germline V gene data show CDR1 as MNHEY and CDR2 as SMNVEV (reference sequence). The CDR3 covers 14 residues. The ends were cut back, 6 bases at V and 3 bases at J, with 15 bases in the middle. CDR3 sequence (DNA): TGTGCCAGCAGCGGGAGTGAGGACATCTACGAGCAGTACTTC. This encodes CASSGSEDIYEQYF.

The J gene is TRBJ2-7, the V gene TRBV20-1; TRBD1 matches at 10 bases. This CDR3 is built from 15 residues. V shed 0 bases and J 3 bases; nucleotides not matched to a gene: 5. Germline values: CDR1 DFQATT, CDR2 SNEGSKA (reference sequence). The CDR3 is CSARDLRDRGYEQYF. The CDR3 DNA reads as TGCAGTGCTAGAGATCTCCGGGACAGGGGCTACGAGCAGTACTTC.

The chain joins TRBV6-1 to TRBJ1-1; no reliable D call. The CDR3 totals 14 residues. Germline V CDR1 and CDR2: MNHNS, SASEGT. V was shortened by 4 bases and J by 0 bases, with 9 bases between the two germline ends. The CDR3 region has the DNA TGTGCCAGCAGTGTAACAGCCTTGAACACTGAAGCTTTCTTT. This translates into CASSVTALNTEAFF.